The 8 T cell receptor beta chains below all came from one sample that was sequenced in a study of T cell responses to AZD1222 COVID-19 vaccine. Only in-frame clones appear in the TCRdb table, and some are missing; sequencing was by immunoSEQ multiplex PCR. The data show around 140,000 clones, around 87% seen once. The sample here was peripheral blood, taken on day 0 of AZD1222 vaccination. These receptors were obtained from an adult in good health.

V is TRBV28 and J is TRBJ1-4, with TRBD1 identical over 10 bases. The germline V gene encodes CDR1 MDHEN and CDR2 SYDVKM. The CDR3 runs 16 residues. Trimming cost V 6 bases and J 8 bases; bases outside gene matches: 12. In nucleotides, the CDR3 is TGTGCCAGCAGCCTGGAAAGGGGACAGGGGAGGGAAAAACTGTTTTTT. It encodes CASSLERGQGREKLFF.

The chain recombines TRBV5-1 with TRBJ1-6, with 7 bases aligning to TRBD1. The CDR3 spans 18 residues. The germline CDR1 and CDR2 sequences are SGHRS and YFSETQ. Trimming cost V 0 bases and J 0 bases; bases outside gene matches: 6. The CDR3 coding sequence is TGCGCCAGCAGCTTGGTGGGACAGACGAGCTCCTATAATTCACCCCTCCACTTT. This codes for CASSLVGQTSSYNSPLHF.

This rearrangement joins TRBV7-8 to TRBJ1-5, with D unresolved. V dropped 3 bases and J dropped 3 bases, with 9 bases sitting between them. Germline V CDR1 and CDR2: SGHVS, FQNEAQ. CDR3 length: 14 residues. The CDR3 DNA sequence: TGTGCCAGCAGCTTGCCCATCTCCAATCAGCCCCAGCATTTT. Its protein is CASSLPISNQPQHF.

V usage is TRBV5-6 and J usage is TRBJ2-3; D is possibly TRBD1 (6 bases). Germline CDR1 is SGHDT and CDR2 is YYEEEE. V was pared by 3 bases and J by 0 bases, with 8 bases between. The CDR3 sequence is 14 residues long. The CDR3 DNA reads TGTGCCAGCAGCTGGGGGCTGAGCACAGATACGCAGTATTTT. This translates into CASSWGLSTDTQYF.

V and J are TRBV7-9 and TRBJ1-3; D is unresolved. CDR1 SEHNR and CDR2 FQNEAQ come from the germline V gene (reference sequence). The CDR3 totals 14 residues. V lost 1 base, J lost 0 bases, and 4 bases lay in between. CDR3 DNA: TGTGCCAGCAGCTTAGGTTCCTCTGGAAACACCATATATTTT. Translation gives CASSLGSSGNTIYF.

This sequence joins TRBV2 and TRBJ1-3, with 8 nucleotides matching TRBD1. Per the germline V gene, CDR1 is SNHLY and CDR2 is FYNNEI. V lost 8 bases and J lost 2; bases outside the gene matches: 5. This CDR3 region has 14 residues. The CDR3 sequence: CASRGTGAGNTIYF. CDR3 coding DNA: TGTGCCAGCCGCGGGACAGGTGCTGGAAACACCATATATTTT.

The chain uses TRBV6-5 and TRBJ1-2; no firm D call. Germline V gene lookup returns CDR1 MNHEY and CDR2 SVGAGI. The CDR3 extends over 15 amino acids. The V and J ends lost 5 bases and 3 bases respectively, with 16 bases between them. The CDR3 is CASSTLSRGDYGYTF. The CDR3, as DNA: TGTGCCAGCAGTACCCTTTCTAGAGGCGACTATGGCTACACCTTC.

This chain connects TRBV30 to TRBJ1-1; no reliable D call. CDR1 is GTSNPN, CDR2 SVGIG, per germline (reference sequence). The CDR3 has 15 amino acids. Trimming took off 3 bases at V and 0 bases at J, with 14 bases between the two ends. The CDR3 region is CAWSRFAGLNTEAFF. DNA for the CDR3: TGTGCCTGGAGCCGATTCGCCGGACTGAACACTGAAGCTTTCTTT.